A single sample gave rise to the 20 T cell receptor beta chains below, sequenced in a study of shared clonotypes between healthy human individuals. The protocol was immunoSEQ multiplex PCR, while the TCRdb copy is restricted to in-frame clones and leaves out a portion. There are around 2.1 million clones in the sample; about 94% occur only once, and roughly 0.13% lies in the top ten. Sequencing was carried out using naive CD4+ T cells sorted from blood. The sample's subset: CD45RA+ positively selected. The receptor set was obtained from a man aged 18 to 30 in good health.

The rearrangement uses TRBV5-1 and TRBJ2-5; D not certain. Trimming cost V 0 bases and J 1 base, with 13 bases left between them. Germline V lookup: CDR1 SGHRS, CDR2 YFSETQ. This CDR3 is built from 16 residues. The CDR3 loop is CASSLGPQSSQETQYF. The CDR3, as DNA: TGCGCCAGCAGCTTGGGACCACAGTCCTCCCAAGAGACCCAGTACTTC.

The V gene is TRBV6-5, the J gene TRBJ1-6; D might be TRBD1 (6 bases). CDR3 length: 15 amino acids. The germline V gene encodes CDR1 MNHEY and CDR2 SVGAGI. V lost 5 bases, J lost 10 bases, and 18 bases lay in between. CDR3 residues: CASSPQGRSSSPLHF. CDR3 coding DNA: TGTGCCAGCAGTCCACAGGGCCGGTCTAGCTCACCCCTCCACTTT.

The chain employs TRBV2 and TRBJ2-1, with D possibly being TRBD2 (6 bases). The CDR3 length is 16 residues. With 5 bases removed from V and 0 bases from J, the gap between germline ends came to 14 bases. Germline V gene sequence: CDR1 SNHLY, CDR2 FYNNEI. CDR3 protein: CASSPTGESSYNEQFF. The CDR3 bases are TGTGCCAGCAGTCCTACGGGGGAGAGCTCCTACAATGAGCAGTTCTTC.

CDR3 amino acids: CASSAGQGWDEQYF. The CDR3 DNA follows: TGTGCCAGCAGCGCGGGACAGGGTTGGGACGAGCAGTACTTC. V is TRBV7-9 and J is TRBJ2-7; 9 positions agree with TRBD1. The CDR3 consists of 14 residues. V gave up 5 bases and J gave up 5 bases; unmatched junction bases: 7. Germline CDR1 and CDR2: SEHNR and FQNEAQ (reference sequence).

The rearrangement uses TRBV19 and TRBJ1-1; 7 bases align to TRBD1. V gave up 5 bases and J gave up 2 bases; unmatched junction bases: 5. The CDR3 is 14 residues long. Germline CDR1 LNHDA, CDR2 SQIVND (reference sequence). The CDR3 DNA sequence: TGTGCCAGTAGTCTCCAGGGGGTCAACACTGAAGCTTTCTTT. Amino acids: CASSLQGVNTEAFF. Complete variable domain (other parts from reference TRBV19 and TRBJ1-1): DGGITQSPKYLFRKEGQNVTLSCEQNLNHDAMYWYRQDPGQGLRLIYYSQIVNDFQKGDIAEGYSVSREKKESFPLTVTSAQKNPTAFYLCASSLQGVNTEAFFGQGTRLTVV.

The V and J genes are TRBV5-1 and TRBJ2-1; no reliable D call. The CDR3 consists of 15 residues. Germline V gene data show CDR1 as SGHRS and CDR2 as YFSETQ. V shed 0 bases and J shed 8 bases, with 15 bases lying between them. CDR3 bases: TGCGCCAGCAGCTTGGCCGGATTCGTTCGGGATGAGCAGTTCTTC. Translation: CASSLAGFVRDEQFF.

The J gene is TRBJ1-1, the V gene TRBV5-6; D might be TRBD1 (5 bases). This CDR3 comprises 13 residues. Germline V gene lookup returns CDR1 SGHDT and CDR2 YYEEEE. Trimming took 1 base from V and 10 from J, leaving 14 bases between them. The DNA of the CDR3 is TGTGCCAGCAGCTTGAGTGGGACTGTCGGAGCTTTCTTT. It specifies CASSLSGTVGAFF.

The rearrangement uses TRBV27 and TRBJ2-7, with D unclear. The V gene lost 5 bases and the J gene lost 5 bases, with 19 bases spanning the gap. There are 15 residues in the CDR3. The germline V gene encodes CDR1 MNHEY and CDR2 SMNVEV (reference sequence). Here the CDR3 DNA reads TGTGCCAGCAGTCCCCCCGGTGTTCTACCCCACGAGCAGTACTTC. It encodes CASSPPGVLPHEQYF.

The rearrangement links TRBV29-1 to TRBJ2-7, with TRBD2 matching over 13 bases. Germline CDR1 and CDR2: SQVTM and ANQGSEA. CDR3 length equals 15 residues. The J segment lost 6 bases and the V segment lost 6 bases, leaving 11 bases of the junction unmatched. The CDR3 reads CSVALRLAGGREQYF. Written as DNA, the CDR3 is TGCAGCGTCGCCCTCCGACTAGCGGGGGGCCGCGAGCAGTACTTC.

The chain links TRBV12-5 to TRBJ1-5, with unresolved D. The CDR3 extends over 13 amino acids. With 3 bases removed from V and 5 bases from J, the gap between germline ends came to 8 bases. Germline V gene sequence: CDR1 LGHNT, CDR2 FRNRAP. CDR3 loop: CASGLTVDQPQHF. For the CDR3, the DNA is TGTGCTAGTGGTTTAACGGTAGATCAGCCCCAGCATTTT.

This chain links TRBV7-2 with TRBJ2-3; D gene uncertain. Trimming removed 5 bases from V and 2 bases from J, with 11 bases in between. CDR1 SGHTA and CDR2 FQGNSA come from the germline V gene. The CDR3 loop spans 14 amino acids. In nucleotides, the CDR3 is TGTGCCAGCAGCAGAGACCGATACACAGATACGCAGTATTTT. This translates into CASSRDRYTDTQYF.

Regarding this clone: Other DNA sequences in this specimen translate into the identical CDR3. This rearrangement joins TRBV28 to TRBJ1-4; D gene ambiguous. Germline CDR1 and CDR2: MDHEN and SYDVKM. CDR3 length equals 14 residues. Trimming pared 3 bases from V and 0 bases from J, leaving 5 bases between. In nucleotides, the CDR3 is TGTGCCAGCAGTTTCGGTGCAACTAATGAAAAACTGTTTTTT. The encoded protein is CASSFGATNEKLFF.

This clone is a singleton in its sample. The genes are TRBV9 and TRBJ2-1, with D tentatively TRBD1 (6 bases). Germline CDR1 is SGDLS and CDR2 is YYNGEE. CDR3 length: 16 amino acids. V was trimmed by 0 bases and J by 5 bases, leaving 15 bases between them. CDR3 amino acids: CASSVGGQLLDNEQFF. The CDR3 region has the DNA TGTGCCAGCAGCGTAGGCGGACAGCTCTTGGACAATGAGCAGTTCTTC.

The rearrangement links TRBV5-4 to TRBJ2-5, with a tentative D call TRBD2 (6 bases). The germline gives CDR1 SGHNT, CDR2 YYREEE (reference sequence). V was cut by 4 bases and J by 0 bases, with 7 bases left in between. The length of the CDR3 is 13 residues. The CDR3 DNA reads TGTGCCAGCAGCCGCGGGAACCAAGAGACCCAGTACTTC. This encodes CASSRGNQETQYF.

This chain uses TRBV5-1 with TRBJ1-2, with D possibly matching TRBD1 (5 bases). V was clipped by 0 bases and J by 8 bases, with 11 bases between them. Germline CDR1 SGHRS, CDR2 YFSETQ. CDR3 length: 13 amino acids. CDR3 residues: CASSLALGGGYTF. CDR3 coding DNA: TGCGCCAGCAGCTTGGCCCTTGGGGGAGGCTACACCTTC.

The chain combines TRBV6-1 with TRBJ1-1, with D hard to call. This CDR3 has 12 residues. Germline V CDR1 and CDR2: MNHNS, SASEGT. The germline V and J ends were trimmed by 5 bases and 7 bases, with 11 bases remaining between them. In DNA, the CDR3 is TGTGCCAGCAGTCCTCTAGGACTTGAAGCTTTCTTT. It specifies CASSPLGLEAFF.

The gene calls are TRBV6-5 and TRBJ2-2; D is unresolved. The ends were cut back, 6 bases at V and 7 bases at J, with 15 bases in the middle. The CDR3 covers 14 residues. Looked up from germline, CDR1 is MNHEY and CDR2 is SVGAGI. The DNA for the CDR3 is TGTGCCAGCAGGGTGCACCATTTGGGCGGGGAGCTGTTTTTT. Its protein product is CASRVHHLGGELFF.

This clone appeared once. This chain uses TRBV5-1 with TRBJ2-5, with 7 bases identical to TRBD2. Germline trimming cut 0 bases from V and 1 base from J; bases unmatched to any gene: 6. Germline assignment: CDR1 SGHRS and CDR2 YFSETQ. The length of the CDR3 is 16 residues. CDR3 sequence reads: CASSLGLAAAQETQYF. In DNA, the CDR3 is TGCGCCAGCAGCTTGGGACTAGCAGCAGCCCAAGAGACCCAGTACTTC.

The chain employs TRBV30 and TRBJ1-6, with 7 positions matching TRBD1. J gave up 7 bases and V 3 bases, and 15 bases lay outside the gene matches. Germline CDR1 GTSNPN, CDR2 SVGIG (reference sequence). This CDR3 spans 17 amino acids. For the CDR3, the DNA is TGTGCCTGGAGCCCTCTACAGGGGCGCGGGATAAATTCACCCCTCCACTTT. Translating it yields CAWSPLQGRGINSPLHF.

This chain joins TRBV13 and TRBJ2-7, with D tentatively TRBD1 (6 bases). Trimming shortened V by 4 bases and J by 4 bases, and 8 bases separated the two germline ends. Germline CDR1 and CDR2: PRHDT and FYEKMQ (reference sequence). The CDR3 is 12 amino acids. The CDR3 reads CASSSTGYEQYF. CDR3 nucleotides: TGTGCCAGCAGCTCGACAGGATACGAGCAGTACTTC. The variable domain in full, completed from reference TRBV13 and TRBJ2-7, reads AAGVIQSPRHLIKEKRETATLKCYPIPRHDTVYWYQQGPGQDPQFLISFYEKMQSDKGSIPDRFSAQQFSDYHSELNMSSLELGDSALYFCASSSTGYEQYFGPGTRLTVT.